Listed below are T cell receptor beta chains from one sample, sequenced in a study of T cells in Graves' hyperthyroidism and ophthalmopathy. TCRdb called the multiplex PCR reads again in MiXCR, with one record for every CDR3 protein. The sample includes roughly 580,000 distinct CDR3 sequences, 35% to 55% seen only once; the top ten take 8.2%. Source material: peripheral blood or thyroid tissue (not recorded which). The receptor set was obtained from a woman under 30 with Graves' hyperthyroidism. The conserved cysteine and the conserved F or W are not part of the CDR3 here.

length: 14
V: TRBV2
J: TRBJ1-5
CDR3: AISEEQDPSNQPQH

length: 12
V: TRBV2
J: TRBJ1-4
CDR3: ASRPRDIGEKLF

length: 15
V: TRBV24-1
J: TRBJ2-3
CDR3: ATSDELGQGVADTQY

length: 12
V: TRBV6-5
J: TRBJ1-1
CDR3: ASSYSDGYTEAF

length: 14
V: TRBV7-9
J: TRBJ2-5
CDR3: ASSYLDRGPQETQY

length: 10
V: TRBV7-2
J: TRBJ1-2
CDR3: ASTSGGGGYT

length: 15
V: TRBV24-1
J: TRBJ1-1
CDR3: ATSDTKSTGLTGEAF

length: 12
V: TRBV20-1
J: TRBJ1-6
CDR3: SASSVAANSPLH

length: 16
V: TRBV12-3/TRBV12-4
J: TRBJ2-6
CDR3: ASSPRTGRSSGANVLT

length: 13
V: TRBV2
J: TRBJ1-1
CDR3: ASAGRDLGNTEAF

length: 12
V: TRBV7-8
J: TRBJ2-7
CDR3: ASSPMGGAYEQY

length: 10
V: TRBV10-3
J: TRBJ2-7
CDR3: ASNDSGDEQY

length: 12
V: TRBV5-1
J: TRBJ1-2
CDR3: ASSLVDRDSGYT

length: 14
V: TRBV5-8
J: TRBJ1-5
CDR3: ASSQRTGPDNQPQH

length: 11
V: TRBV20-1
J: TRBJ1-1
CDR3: SGDRGPGTEAF

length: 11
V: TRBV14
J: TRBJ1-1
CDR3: ASSQLRATEAF

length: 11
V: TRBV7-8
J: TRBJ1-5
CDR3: ASSPGQNQPQH

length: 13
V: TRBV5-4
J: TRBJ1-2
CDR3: ASSQGTETNYGYT

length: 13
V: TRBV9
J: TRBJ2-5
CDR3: ASSSQGGGARPQY

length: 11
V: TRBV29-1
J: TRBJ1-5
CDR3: SILTGDGETQH

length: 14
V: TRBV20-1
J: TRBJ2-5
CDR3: SASSLAGGVVETQY

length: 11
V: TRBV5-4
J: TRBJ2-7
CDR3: ASSGGGYYEQY

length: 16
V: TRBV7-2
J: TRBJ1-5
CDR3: ASSLSRVSRGSNRPQH

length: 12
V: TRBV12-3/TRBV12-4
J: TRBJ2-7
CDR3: ASSLAGAGYEQY

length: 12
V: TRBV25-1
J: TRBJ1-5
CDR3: ASSQETGDQPQH

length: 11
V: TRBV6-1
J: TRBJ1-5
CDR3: ASRQEGYQPQH

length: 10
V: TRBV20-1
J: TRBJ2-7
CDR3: SAIRAAYEQY

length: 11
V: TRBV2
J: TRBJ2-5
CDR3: ASMAFSGETQY

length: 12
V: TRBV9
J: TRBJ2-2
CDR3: ASSVSGGTGELF

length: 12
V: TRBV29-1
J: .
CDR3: SVEWDYSYNEQF

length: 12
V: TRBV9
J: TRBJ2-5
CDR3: ASSVDQGMETQY

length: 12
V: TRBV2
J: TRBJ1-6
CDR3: ASTAGQGASPLH

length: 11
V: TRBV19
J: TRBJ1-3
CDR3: ASTDTGGNTIY

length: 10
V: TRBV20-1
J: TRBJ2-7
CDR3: AIRQGGDEQY

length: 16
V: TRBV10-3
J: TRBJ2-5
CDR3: AISDPRTSGRVAETQY

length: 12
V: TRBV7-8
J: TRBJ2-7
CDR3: ASSLRANSYEQY

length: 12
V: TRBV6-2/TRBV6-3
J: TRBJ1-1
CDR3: ASSYSLRVSEAF

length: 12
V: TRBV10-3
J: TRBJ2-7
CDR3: AISFARGPYEQY

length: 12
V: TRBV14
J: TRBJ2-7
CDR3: ASSQPPIAFERY

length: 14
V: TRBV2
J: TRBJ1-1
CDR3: ASSLISPPGNTEAF

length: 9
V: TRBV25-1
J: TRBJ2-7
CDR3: ASSGSCEQY